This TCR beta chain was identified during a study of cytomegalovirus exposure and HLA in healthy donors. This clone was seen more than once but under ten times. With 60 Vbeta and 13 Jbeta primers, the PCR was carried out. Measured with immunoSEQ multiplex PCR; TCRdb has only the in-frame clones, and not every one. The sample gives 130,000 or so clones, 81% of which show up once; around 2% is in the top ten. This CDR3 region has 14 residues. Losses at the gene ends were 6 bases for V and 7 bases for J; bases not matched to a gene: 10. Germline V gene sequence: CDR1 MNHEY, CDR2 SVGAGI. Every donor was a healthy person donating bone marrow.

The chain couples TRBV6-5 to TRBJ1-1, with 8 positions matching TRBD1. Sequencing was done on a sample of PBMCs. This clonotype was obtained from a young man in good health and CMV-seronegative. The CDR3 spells CASRQGAGRGEAFF. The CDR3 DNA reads TGTGCCAGCAGGCAGGGGGCCGGGCGGGGTGAAGCTTTCTTT.